This TCR beta chain was identified during a study of cytomegalovirus exposure and HLA in healthy donors. The overall study: Unique TCRs from HLA-typed donors, some 85 million of them, were held in an early data release. Study-wide results and limits: Association of a missense DCLRE1C variant with TCR beta V- and J-gene trimming was reported in a later analysis.

The PCR was carried out with 60 Vbeta primers and 13 Jbeta primers. TCRdb keeps only in-frame clones here, not all; method: immunoSEQ multiplex PCR. The table includes about 200,000 clones, 82% detected once. On this clone itself: Antigen specificity is unknown.

Trimming took 0 bases from V and 6 from J, leaving 12 bases between them. From germline, CDR1 is SNHLY and CDR2 FYNNEI. This CDR3 has 16 amino acids. The specimen sequenced was PBMCs. The source is a woman in her fifties or sixties in good health and CMV-seropositive. The chain is built from TRBV2 and TRBJ1-6; possibly TRBD1 for D (6 bases). For the CDR3, the DNA is TGTGCCAGCAGTGAAGCGCCGGACAGTTTTAATTCACCCCTCCACTTT. This codes for CASSEAPDSFNSPLHF.